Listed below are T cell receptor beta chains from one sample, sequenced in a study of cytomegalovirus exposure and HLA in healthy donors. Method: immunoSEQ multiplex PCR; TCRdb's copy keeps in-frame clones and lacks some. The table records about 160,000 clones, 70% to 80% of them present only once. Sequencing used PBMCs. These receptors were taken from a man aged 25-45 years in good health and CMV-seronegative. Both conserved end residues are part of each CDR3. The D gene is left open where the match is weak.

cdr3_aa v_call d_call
CASSLFPDTGELFF TRBV7-9 NA
CASSASGGARGYTF TRBV9 NA
CASSFRSGTGFYGYTF TRBV19 TRBD1
CASSSESSGANVLTF TRBV28 NA
CASSFGGALNTGELFF TRBV5-5 NA
CASTEQSNTEAFF TRBV28 NA
CASSPGQGSTNIQYF TRBV11-3 TRBD1
CASTPSGTTYNEQFF TRBV11-2 TRBD2
CASSGSEYEQYF TRBV9 NA
CASSEEELAGPSVNEQFF TRBV2 TRBD2
CASSSLAGVYTQYF TRBV6-5 TRBD2
CASSQLDREGPRRYF TRBV6-6 TRBD1
CASSAPGQGASGELFF TRBV28 TRBD1
CASSLSGELFF TRBV28 NA
CAWSPKGTDTQYF TRBV30 NA
CAWSVKSGTEAFF TRBV30 NA
CASSSPYADTQYF TRBV7-9 NA
CASRAERVYEQYF TRBV25-1 NA
CASSLLSSNEQFF TRBV28 NA
CASSLGEVETQYF TRBV7-8 NA
CASSTQGASEKLFF TRBV19 TRBD1
CASSLGEAETQYF TRBV7-3 NA
CASRLDRSNTEAFF TRBV28 NA
CAISSHSGRYEQYF TRBV10-3 TRBD2
CSVAGLAKNIQYF TRBV29-1 NA
CASSQSGHLGYEQYF TRBV4-3 NA
CASSPRDLEQTQYF TRBV9 NA
CASDRGESGELFF TRBV6-5 TRBD1
CASSYLGQGFNEQFF TRBV6-6 TRBD1
CASIKDRGYEQYF TRBV6-1 TRBD1
CASRATGAPSGNTIYF TRBV5-1 TRBD1
CASSQSYGGPPHEQYF TRBV4-1 NA
CASSPLATGDGGTEAFF TRBV18 NA
CATSRDLTRGYYEQYF TRBV15 NA
CASRVPGGGEQYF TRBV7-3 NA
CASSPWAGETQYF TRBV5-1 NA
CAVGQGHQETQYF TRBV18 TRBD1
CASSLSREGNQPQHF TRBV28 NA
CASSDVGTANTEAFF TRBV7-9 TRBD1
CASSFRADSGANVLTF TRBV7-9 NA
CASSYRDSENEKLFF TRBV7-8 TRBD1